The TCR beta chain described here comes from a study of OX40 agonist ivuxolimab in advanced cancers. The CDR3 extends over 15 amino acids. CDR1 SGHNT and CDR2 YENEEA come from the germline V gene. Losses at the gene ends were 1 base for V and 2 bases for J; bases not matched to a gene: 1. Libraries were prepared by immunoSEQ multiplex PCR; TCRdb keeps only in-frame clonotypes and omits some of them. Of just under 85,000 clones in the sample, roughly 83% were seen once. The chain couples TRBV11-3 to TRBJ2-5, with 10 bases fitting TRBD1. The TCR comes from an adult with an advanced solid tumor such as melanoma, head and neck, liver or kidney cancer. Material: CD4+ or CD8+ T cells sorted from blood, obtained in a trial of the OX40 agonist ivuxolimab. The CDR3 protein is CASSLGQGAQETQYF. DNA of the CDR3: TGTGCCAGCAGCTTAGGACAGGGGGCTCAAGAGACCCAGTACTTC. The whole variable domain, remainder taken from reference TRBV11-3 and TRBJ2-5, is EAGVVQSPRYKIIEKKQPVAFWCNPISGHNTLYWYLQNLGQGPELLIRYENEEAVDDSQLPKDRFSAERLKGVDSTLKIQPAELGDSAVYLCASSLGQGAQETQYFGPGTRLLVL.